The clone carrying this T cell receptor beta chain was detected many times. Antigen: not known. Newly diagnosed hyperthyroidism patients aged 18 to 65 years had disease lasting under 2 months. RNA transcripts yielded amplified TCR beta CDR3 regions. Researchers ran a first-round RT-PCR on the TCR CDR3 using the HTBI primer set. TCRdb redid the calling of the multiplex PCR reads with MiXCR, one entry per CDR3 protein. The repertoire holds roughly 420,000 distinct CDR3 sequences, with around a sixth as singletons. The data stem from a study of T cells in Graves' hyperthyroidism and ophthalmopathy. Germline V CDR1 and CDR2: MDHEN, SYDVKM. The CDR3 runs to 18 residues. V gave up 3 bases and J gave up 2 bases; unmatched junction bases: 12. Whole-study findings and limits: The model foresaw ophthalmopathy a median around seven months prior to onset. Appearing also in blood were most of the thyroid clonotypes expanded above 0.001. Ophthalmopathy and stable hyperthyroidism were told apart by a 13 V-J model.

This TCR derives from a woman aged 18-29 years with Graves' hyperthyroidism. The chain links TRBV28 to TRBJ2-2, with TRBD1 matching over 7 bases. Material for sequencing was blood. The CDR3 coding sequence is TGTGCCAGCAGTTTGCCGGCCGGGACAGATAAAAACACCGGGGAGCTGTTTTTT. Translated, it gives CASSLPAGTDKNTGELFF.